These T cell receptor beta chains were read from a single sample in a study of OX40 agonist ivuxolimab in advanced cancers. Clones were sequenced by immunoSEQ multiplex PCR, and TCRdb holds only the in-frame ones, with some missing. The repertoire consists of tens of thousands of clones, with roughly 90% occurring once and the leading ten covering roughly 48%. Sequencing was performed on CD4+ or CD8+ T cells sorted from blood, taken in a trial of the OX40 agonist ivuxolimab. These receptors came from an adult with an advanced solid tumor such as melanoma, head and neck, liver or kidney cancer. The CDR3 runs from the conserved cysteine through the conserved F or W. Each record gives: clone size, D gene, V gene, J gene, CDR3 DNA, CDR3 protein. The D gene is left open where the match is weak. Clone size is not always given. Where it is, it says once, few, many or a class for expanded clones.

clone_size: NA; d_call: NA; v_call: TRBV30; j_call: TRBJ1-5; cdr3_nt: TGTGCCTGGAGTGATGGGGGCTATAGCAATCAGCCCCAGCATTTT; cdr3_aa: CAWSDGGYSNQPQHF
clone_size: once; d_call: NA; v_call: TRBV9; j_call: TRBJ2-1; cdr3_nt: TGTGCCAGCAGCGGGTGGGCCCCGCCCCAAATCTTC; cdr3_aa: CASSGWAPPQIF
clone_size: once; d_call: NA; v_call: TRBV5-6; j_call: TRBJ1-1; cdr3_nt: TGTGCCAGCATAGCCCCGGGGACTGAAGCTTTCTTT; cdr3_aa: CASIAPGTEAFF
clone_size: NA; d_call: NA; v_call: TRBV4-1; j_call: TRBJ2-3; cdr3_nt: TGCGCCAGCAGCCAAGATTGGGGCTACCCAGGGGCAGATACGCAGTATTTT; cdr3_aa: CASSQDWGYPGADTQYF
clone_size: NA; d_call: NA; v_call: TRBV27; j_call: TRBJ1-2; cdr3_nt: TGTGCCAGAGAGACAGATTACTATGGCTACACCTTC; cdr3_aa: CARETDYYGYTF
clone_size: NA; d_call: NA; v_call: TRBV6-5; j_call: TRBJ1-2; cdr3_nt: TGTGCCAGCAGTTACACCCCGGGAGAAACCTATGGCTACACCTTC; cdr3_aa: CASSYTPGETYGYTF
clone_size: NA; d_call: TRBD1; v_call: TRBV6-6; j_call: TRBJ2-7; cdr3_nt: TGTGCCAGCAGTTTGTCCGGGACAGCAAACGAGCAGTACTTC; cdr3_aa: CASSLSGTANEQYF
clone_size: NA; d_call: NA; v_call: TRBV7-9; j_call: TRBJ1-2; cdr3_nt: TGTGCCAGCAGCGCCGTTTGGGGCTACACCTTC; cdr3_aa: CASSAVWGYTF
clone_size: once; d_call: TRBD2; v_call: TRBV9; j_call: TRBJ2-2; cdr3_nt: TGTGCCAGCAGCGTAGTTGTTAGCGGGGATAAGGGGGAGCTGTTTTTT; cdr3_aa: CASSVVVSGDKGELFF
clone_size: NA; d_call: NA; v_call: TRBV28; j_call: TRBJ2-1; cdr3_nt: TGTGCCAGCAGTTTAAGGGGGGTTGGCTACAATGAGCAGTTCTTC; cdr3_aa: CASSLRGVGYNEQFF
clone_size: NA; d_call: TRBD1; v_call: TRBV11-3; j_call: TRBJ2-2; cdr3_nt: TGTGCCAGCAGCTCCGACCCTACCAGACAGGGCCCTCTGAACACCGGGGAGCTGTTTTTT; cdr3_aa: CASSSDPTRQGPLNTGELFF
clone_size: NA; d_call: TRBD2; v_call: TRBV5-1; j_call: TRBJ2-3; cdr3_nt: TGCGCCAGCATCCTTGGGGAGGGGACCACAGATACGCAGTATTTT; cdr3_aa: CASILGEGTTDTQYF
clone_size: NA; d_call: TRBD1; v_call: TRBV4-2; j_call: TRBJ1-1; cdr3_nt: TGTGCCAGCAGCGGGGACAGTAACACTGAAGCTTTCTTT; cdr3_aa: CASSGDSNTEAFF
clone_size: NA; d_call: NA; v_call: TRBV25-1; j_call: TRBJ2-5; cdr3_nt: TGTGCCAGCAGTGTGCAGGGGACCCAGTACTTC; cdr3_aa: CASSVQGTQYF
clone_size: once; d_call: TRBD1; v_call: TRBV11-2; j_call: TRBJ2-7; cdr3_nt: TGTGCCAGCAGCTTAGAGACAGGGGAGGCCTACGAGCAGTACTTC; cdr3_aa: CASSLETGEAYEQYF
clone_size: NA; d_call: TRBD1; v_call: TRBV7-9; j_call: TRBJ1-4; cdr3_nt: TGTGCCGGGCAGACAGGGCTTAATGAAAAACTGTTTTTT; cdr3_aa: CAGQTGLNEKLFF
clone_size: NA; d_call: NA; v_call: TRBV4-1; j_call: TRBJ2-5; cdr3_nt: TGCGCCAGCAGCCAAGTCTTTGATGAGACCCAGTACTTC; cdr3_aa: CASSQVFDETQYF
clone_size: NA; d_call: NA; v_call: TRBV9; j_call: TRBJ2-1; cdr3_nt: TGTGCCAGCAGCCCCACCCTACGACAATTTGATGCCTCCTACAATGAGCAGTTCTTC; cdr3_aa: CASSPTLRQFDASYNEQFF
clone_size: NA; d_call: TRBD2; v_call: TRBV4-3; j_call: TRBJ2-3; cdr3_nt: TGCGCCAGCAGCCAGCTTAGCGGGGGGGTCGATACGCAGTATTTT; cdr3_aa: CASSQLSGGVDTQYF
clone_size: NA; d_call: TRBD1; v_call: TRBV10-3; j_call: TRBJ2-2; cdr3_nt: TGTGCCATCAGCCCCGACAGGGATGCCGGGGAGCTGTTTTTT; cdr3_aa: CAISPDRDAGELFF
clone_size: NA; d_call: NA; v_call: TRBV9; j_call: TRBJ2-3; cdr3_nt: TGTGCCAGCAGCGTAGAGGAAGCACGCACAGATACGCAGTATTTT; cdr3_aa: CASSVEEARTDTQYF
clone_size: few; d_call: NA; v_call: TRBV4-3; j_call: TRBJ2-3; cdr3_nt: TGCGCCAGCAGCCAAGAGAGTGGGGATACGCAGTATTTT; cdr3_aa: CASSQESGDTQYF
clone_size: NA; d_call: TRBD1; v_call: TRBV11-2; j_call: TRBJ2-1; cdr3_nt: TGTGCCAGCAGCTTAACGGGACAGCACAATGAGCAGTTCTTC; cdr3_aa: CASSLTGQHNEQFF
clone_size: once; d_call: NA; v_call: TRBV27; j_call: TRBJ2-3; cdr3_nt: TGTGCCAGCAGGAGAACCGGTACGCAGTATTTT; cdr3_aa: CASRRTGTQYF
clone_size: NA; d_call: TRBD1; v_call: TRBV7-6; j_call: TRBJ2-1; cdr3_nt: TGTGCCAGCAGCTTAGCACAGGGGTACAATGAGCAGTTCTTC; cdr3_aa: CASSLAQGYNEQFF
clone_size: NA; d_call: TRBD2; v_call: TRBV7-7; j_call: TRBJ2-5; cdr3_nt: TGTGCCAGCAGCTTGGGACTAGCGCGAGAGACCCAGTACTTC; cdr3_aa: CASSLGLARETQYF
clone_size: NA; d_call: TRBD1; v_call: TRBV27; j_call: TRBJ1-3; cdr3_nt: TGTGCCAGCAGCCCGACAGGGTACTCTGGAAACACCATATATTTT; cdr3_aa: CASSPTGYSGNTIYF
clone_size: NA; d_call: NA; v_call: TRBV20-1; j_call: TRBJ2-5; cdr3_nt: TGCAGTGGTTACCAAGAGACCCAGTACTTC; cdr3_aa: CSGYQETQYF
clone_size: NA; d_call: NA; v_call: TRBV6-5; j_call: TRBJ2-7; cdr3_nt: TGTGCCAGCAGTTACACGGACCAGCAGTACTTC; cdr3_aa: CASSYTDQQYF
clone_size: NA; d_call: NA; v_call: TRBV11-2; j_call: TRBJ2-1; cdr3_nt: TGTGCCAGCAGCGCTCAGTGGAGCTCCTACAATGAGCAGTTCTTC; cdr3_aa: CASSAQWSSYNEQFF
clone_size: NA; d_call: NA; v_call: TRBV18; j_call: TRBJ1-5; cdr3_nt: TGTGCCAGCTCACCACAGGGGGGCAATCAGCCCCAGCATTTT; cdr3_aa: CASSPQGGNQPQHF
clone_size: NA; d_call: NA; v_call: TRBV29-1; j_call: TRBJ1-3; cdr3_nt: TGCAGCGCCATCACAGGGTCCGGAAACACCATATATTTT; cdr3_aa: CSAITGSGNTIYF
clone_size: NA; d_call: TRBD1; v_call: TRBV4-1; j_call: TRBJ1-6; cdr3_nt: TGCGCCACCCGGACAGGAAATTCACCCCTCCACTTT; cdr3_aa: CATRTGNSPLHF
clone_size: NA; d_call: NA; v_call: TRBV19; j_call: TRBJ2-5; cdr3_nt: TGTGCCAGTAGTATGACGGCTGGAGAGACCCAGTACTTC; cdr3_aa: CASSMTAGETQYF
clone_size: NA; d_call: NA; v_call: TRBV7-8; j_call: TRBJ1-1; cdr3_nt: TGTGCCAGCAGCAAAGAGGTTGGTGTTAAGAAAGCTTTCTTT; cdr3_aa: CASSKEVGVKKAFF
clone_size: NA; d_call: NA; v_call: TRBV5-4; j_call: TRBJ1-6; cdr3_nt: TGTGCCAGCAGCTTGGGCGGACGACTAACCTATAATTCACCCCTCCACTTT; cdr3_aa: CASSLGGRLTYNSPLHF
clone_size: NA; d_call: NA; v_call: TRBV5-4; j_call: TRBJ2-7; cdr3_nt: TGTGCCAGCAGCGTGGGTGAACGAAGCTACGAGCAGTACTTC; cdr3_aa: CASSVGERSYEQYF